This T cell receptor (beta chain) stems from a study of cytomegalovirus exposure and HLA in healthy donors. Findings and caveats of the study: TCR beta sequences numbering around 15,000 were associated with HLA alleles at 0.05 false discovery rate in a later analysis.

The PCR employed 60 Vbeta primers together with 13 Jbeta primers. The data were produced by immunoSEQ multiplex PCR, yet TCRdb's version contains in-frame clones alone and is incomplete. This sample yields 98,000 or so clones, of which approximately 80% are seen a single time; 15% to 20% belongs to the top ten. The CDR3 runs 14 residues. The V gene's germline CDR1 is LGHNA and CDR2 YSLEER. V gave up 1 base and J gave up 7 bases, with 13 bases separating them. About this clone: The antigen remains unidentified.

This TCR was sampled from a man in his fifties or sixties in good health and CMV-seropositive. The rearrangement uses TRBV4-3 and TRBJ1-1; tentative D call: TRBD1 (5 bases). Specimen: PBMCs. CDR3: CASSQVGGVSEAFF. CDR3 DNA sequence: TGCGCCAGCAGCCAAGTGGGAGGGGTGAGTGAAGCTTTCTTT.